This T cell receptor (beta chain) emerged from a study of blood T cells in healthy people across ages. The CDR3 loop spans 15 amino acids. Trimming removed 0 bases from V and 4 bases from J, with 15 bases in between. Germline V gene data show CDR1 as DFQATT and CDR2 as SNEGSKA (reference sequence). This clonotype was counted only a few times. Primed by a sample-barcoded 5' primer and a J-beta primer mix, a second PCR proceeded for roughly 7 to 11 cycles. Using its own MiXCR run on the 5' RACE reads, TCRdb lists one record per CDR3 protein. Counted here are under 1,000,000 distinct CDR3 sequences, 35% to 40% occurring once; the ten biggest clones make up 10% to 15%.

The source material was blood. The receptor's source is a man aged 18-30 years in good health. The chain uses TRBV20-1 and TRBJ2-5, with D perhaps TRBD2 (6 bases). The CDR3 bases are TGCAGTGCTAGAGATTTTGACGGGGGTGGAGAGACCCAGTACTTC. This sequence encodes CSARDFDGGGETQYF.